Sequencing of this T cell receptor (beta chain) was carried out in a study of T cells after yellow fever vaccination. Across the whole study: The SMART-Seq v4 Ultra Low Input method served to prepare the low-cell-number fractions.

Germline V gene lookup returns CDR1 SGHDN and CDR2 FVKESK. The CDR3 consists of 17 residues. Template switching by 5'RACE produced TCR cDNA, adding a universal primer site and UMIs. TCRdb reprocessed the 5' RACE reads via MiXCR and lists one record per CDR3 protein. Of just under 600,000 distinct CDR3 sequences listed, 13% were seen once; the top ten hold around 15%. Notes on this clonotype: One end of the junction fails to match germline, which may point to a read error.

The sample here was PBMCs, taken on the day of the yellow fever booster vaccination. The clonotype originates from a man younger than 40 who received the YFV17D yellow fever vaccine. The rearrangement joins TRBV14 to TRBJ2-6; D is uncertain. CDR3 region: CASRQGPSGSGANVLTF. CDR3 DNA sequence: TGTGCCAGCAGACAAGGACCATCGGGCTCTGGGGCCAACGTCCTGACTTTC.